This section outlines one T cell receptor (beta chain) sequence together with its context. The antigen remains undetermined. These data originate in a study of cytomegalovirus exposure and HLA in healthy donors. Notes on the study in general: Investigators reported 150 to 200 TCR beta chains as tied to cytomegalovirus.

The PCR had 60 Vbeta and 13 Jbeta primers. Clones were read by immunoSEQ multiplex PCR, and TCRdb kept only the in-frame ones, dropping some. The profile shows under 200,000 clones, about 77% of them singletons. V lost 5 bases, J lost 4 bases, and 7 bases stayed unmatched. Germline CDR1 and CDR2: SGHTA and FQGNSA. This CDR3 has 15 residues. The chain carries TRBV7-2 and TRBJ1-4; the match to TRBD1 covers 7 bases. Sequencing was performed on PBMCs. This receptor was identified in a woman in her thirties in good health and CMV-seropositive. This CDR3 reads CASSPMTGFNEKLFF. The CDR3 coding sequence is TGTGCCAGCAGCCCGATGACAGGGTTTAATGAAAAACTGTTTTTT.